Listed here is a single T cell receptor (beta chain). The antigen is unknown. The sample comes from a study of vaccination effects on CD4 cells after COVID-19. About the research overall: Participants were given two doses of BNT162b2 or mRNA-1273 vaccine. A couple of convalescent patients each provided a sample, at 16 days and at one week before vaccination. Findings and limits, study-wide: In convalescent patients, vaccine-induced clones largely differed from infection-induced clones.

The germline gives CDR1 MGHRA, CDR2 YSYEKL. V lost 6 bases, J lost 7 bases, and 10 bases stayed unmatched. This CDR3 comprises 15 residues. ViraFEST assay sequencing came after antigen-specific CD4+ T cells were expanded with viral peptide pools. After less than 11 days in culture, the CD4+ T cells were isolated. The person acquired a PCR-confirmed SARS-CoV-2 infection between March and December 2020. Sequencing used immunoSEQ multiplex PCR; TCRdb keeps in-frame clones, though not all of them. Of tens of thousands of clones listed, around two thirds are singletons. The sequencing used CD4+ T cells from PBMCs cultured with a peptide pool, collected before COVID-19 vaccination. The chain uses TRBV4-1 and TRBJ2-2, with 8 bases matching TRBD2. This clonotype was obtained from a human donor who had a prior SARS-CoV-2 infection. In DNA form, the CDR3 reads TGCGCCAGCAGAAAAACGGGGGGGATCGGCGGGGAGCTGTTTTTT. It encodes CASRKTGGIGGELFF.